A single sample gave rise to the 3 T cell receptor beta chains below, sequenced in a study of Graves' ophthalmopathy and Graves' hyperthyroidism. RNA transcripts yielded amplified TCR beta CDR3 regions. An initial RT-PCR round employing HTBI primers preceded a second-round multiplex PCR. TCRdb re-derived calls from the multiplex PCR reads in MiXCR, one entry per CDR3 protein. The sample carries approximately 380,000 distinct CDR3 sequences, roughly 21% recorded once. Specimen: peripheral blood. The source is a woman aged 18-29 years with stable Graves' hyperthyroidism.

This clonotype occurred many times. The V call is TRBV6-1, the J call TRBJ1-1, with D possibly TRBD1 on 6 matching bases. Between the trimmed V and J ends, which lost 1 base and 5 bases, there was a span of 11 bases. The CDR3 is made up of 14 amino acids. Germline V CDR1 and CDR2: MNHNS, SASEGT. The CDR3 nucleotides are TGTGCCAGCAGTGAAGGAGGTAGGGGGACTGAAGCTTTCTTT. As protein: CASSEGGRGTEAFF.

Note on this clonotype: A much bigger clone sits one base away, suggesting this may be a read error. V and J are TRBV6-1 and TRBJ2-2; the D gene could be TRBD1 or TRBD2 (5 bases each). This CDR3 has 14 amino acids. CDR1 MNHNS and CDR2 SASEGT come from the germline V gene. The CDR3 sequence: CAGSPGTKSGELFF. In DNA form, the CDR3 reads TGTGCCGGCAGCCCCGGGACCAAAAGCGGGGAGCTGTTTTTT.

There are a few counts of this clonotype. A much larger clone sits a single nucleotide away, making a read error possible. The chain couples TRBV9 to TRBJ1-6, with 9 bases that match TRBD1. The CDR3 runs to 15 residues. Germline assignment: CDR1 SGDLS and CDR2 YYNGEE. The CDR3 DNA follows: TGTGCCAGCAGCCCTTCGGGACAGGGAAATTCACACCTCCACTTT. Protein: CASSPSGQGNSHLHF.